These 14 T cell receptor beta chains were all obtained from the same sample, sequenced in a study of neurological immune-mediated disorders. Time point here: longitudinal time-point 2. A single record per CDR3 protein comes from TCRdb applying MiXCR to the 5' RACE reads. The sample has 65,000 to 85,000 distinct CDR3 sequences, more than 5% seen once; the top ten hold 7.9%. The sequencing sample was made of PBMCs. These receptors all come from a woman aged 55-70 years with multiple sclerosis.

Many counts were recorded for this clonotype. The V and J genes are TRBV27 and TRBJ2-3; D is ambiguous. The CDR3 consists of 13 residues. V dropped 4 bases and J dropped 2 bases, with 7 bases sitting between them. From germline, CDR1 is MNHEY and CDR2 SMNVEV (reference sequence). CDR3 sequence (DNA): TGTGCCAGCAGTTCCAGAAACACAGATACGCAGTATTTT. Protein sequence: CASSSRNTDTQYF.

This clonotype has only a few counts. This chain uses TRBV13 with TRBJ2-1; 9 nucleotides line up with TRBD2. The V gene end was trimmed by 5 bases and the J gene end by 3 bases; junction bases not matched to a gene: 5. This CDR3 comprises 15 residues. CDR1 is PRHDT and CDR2 is FYEKMQ in the germline V gene (reference sequence). The CDR3 coding sequence is TGTGCCAGCAGCCGCGGGGGGGTGCTCTACAATGAGCAGTTCTTC. This translates into CASSRGGVLYNEQFF. Combining the CDR3 with reference TRBV13 and TRBJ2-1 gives the whole variable domain AAGVIQSPRHLIKEKRETATLKCYPIPRHDTVYWYQQGPGQDPQFLISFYEKMQSDKGSIPDRFSAQQFSDYHSELNMSSLELGDSALYFCASSRGGVLYNEQFFGPGTRLTVL.

This clonotype was counted at least ten times. The chain is built from TRBV3-1 and TRBJ2-5; maybe TRBD2 (5 bases). The CDR3 runs 14 residues. The V end was cut by 5 bases, the J end by 3 bases, with 13 bases between. Germline V lookup: CDR1 LGHDT, CDR2 YNNKEL (reference sequence). In DNA form, the CDR3 reads TGTGCCAGCAGCGACGGACTTCCGAAAGAGACCCAGTACTTC. Its translation: CASSDGLPKETQYF.

This clonotype was detected a few times. CDR3 DNA sequence: TGTGCCAGCAGTTACCCTGGCGGGAGCACAGATACGCAGTATTTT. As protein: CASSYPGGSTDTQYF. The rearrangement joins TRBV6-2 or TRBV6-3 to TRBJ2-3, with D perhaps matching TRBD2 (5 bases). The germline V and J ends were trimmed by 2 bases and 0 bases, with 9 bases remaining between them. The CDR3 runs to 15 residues. Germline V gene sequence: CDR1 MNHEY, CDR2 SVGEGT.

This clonotype was found many times. The rearrangement links TRBV7-9 to TRBJ1-1; D gene unclear. V was shortened by 3 bases and J by 4 bases, with 9 bases between the two germline ends. Per the germline V gene, CDR1 is SEHNR and CDR2 is FQNEAQ (reference sequence). The CDR3 loop spans 13 amino acids. The CDR3 sequence is CASSFTEVTEAFF. The DNA of the CDR3 is TGTGCCAGCAGCTTTACGGAGGTCACTGAAGCTTTCTTT.

This clonotype was observed many times. V is TRBV7-2 and J is TRBJ1-3; 7 bases agree with TRBD1. V shed 3 bases and J 6 bases; nucleotides not matched to a gene: 2. Germline loops: CDR1 SGHTA, CDR2 FQGNSA. The CDR3 covers 13 residues. The CDR3 region is CASSFGTANTIYF. The CDR3 coding sequence is TGTGCCAGCAGCTTTGGGACAGCAAACACCATATATTTT.

This clonotype was detected many times. This rearrangement joins TRBV20-1 to TRBJ1-5, with unresolved D. Germline assignment: CDR1 DFQATT and CDR2 SNEGSKA (reference sequence). The CDR3 consists of 17 residues. Trimming shortened V by 6 bases and J by 0 bases, and 21 bases separated the two germline ends. The CDR3 DNA follows: TGCAGTGCCATAAATGGTCAGCTCCTGAGTAGCAATCAGCCCCAGCATTTT. Translating it yields CSAINGQLLSSNQPQHF.

This clonotype occurred many times. This rearrangement joins TRBV25-1 to TRBJ2-7, with D uncertain. V shed 4 bases and J shed 4 bases, with 14 bases lying between them. This CDR3 is built from 14 residues. Germline lookup yields CDR1 MGHDK and CDR2 SYGVNS. This CDR3 is CASSAAVAYYEQYF. CDR3 coding DNA: TGTGCCAGCAGTGCGGCTGTGGCTTATTACGAGCAGTACTTC.

This clonotype showed up many times. The chain has TRBV4-2 and TRBJ2-2; 12 nucleotides line up with TRBD2. CDR1 LGHNA and CDR2 YNFKEQ come from the germline V gene. This CDR3 spans 17 amino acids. V was pared by 4 bases and J by 4 bases, with 7 bases of the junction left unmatched. CDR3 in amino acids: CASSRASGGAGTGELFF. CDR3 in DNA: TGTGCCAGCAGCCGAGCTAGCGGGGGGGCAGGCACCGGGGAGCTGTTTTTT.

Many counts were recorded for this clonotype. This chain uses TRBV6-2 or TRBV6-3 with TRBJ2-7; D not certain. The CDR3 has 16 residues. Trimming removed 0 bases at V and 2 bases at J, with 14 bases between. Germline V gene data show CDR1 as MNHEY and CDR2 as SVGEGT. CDR3 residues: CASSYSRSGVPYEQYF. CDR3 nucleotide sequence: TGTGCCAGCAGTTACTCGAGATCGGGTGTGCCCTACGAGCAGTACTTC.

Ten or more counts support this clonotype. The rearrangement links TRBV3-1 to TRBJ2-7; unclear D gene. The V end was cut by 3 bases, the J end by 5 bases, with 5 bases between. Germline V gene sequence: CDR1 LGHDT, CDR2 YNNKEL (reference sequence). CDR3 size: 11 residues. The CDR3 reads CASSQSNEQYF. CDR3 nucleotides: TGTGCCAGCAGCCAGTCTAACGAGCAGTACTTC.

This clonotype was observed at least ten times. The rearrangement uses TRBV29-1 and TRBJ2-1; D unresolved. Germline V gene lookup returns CDR1 SQVTM and CDR2 ANQGSEA. V was cut by 5 bases and J by 15 bases, with 14 bases left in between. The CDR3 has 10 residues. CDR3 sequence: CSVLVRLRFF. In DNA form, the CDR3 reads TGCAGCGTTTTAGTAAGGCTGCGGTTCTTC.

In its sample, this clonotype was seen many times. The rearrangement joins TRBV20-1 to TRBJ1-5; D unclear. The CDR3 spans 12 residues. Trimming shortened V by 6 bases and J by 0 bases, and 6 bases separated the two germline ends. Germline V gene lookup returns CDR1 DFQATT and CDR2 SNEGSKA (reference sequence). The CDR3 nucleotides are TGCAGTGCGCCATATAGCAATCAGCCCCAGCATTTT. It codes for CSAPYSNQPQHF.

With respect to this clonotype: Given a much more abundant clone one base away, this may be a read error. The chain is built from TRBV28 and TRBJ1-2, with D possibly matching TRBD1 (5 bases). The CDR3 is 14 residues long. Germline loops: CDR1 MDHEN, CDR2 SYDVKM. CDR3 coding DNA: TGTGTCAGCAGTTCGCTCAGGGTTAGGGATGGCTACACCTTC. Protein: CVSSSLRVRDGYTF.